These 14 T cell receptor beta chains share one sample of origin, sequenced in a study of blood T cell repertoires in COVID-19. The repertoire was sequenced with immunoSEQ multiplex PCR; TCRdb's copy has only in-frame clones and lacks some. The repertoire includes 220,000 or so clones, 75% to 90% of them detected once, and over 7% sits in the top ten. Material for sequencing was peripheral blood. These TCRs come from a woman older than 75 with COVID-19, enrolled during active disease.

This chain joins TRBV6-5 and TRBJ2-2; 7 nucleotides line up with TRBD2. V lost 2 bases, J lost 1 base, and 1 base stayed unmatched. CDR1 is MNHEY and CDR2 is SVGAGI in the germline V gene. The CDR3 extends over 15 amino acids. CDR3 bases: TGTGCCAGCAGTTACGGCGGGGGGAACACCGGGGAGCTGTTTTTT. Protein: CASSYGGGNTGELFF.

This chain uses TRBV10-3 with TRBJ1-1; D not resolved. V lost 0 bases to trimming and J lost 4 bases, with 6 bases between them. CDR1 is ENHRY and CDR2 is SYGVKD in the germline V gene. The CDR3 extends over 13 amino acids. CDR3 protein: CAISESDSTEAFF. DNA for the CDR3: TGTGCCATCAGTGAGTCGGACTCCACTGAAGCTTTCTTT.

CDR3 residues: CASSPGFNSNTEAFF. In DNA, the CDR3 is TGTGCCAGCTCACCAGGGTTTAACAGTAACACTGAAGCTTTCTTT. The chain combines TRBV18 with TRBJ1-1; D call uncertain. CDR1 is KGHSH and CDR2 is LQKENI in the germline V gene. Trimming removed 2 bases from V and 2 bases from J, with 12 bases in between. The CDR3 loop spans 15 amino acids. The variable domain in full, with the rest retrieved from reference TRBV18 and TRBJ1-1, is NAGVMQNPRHLVRRRGQEARLRCSPMKGHSHVYWYRQLPEEGLKFMVYLQKENIIDESGMPKERFSAEFPKEGPSILRIQQVVRGDSAAYFCASSPGFNSNTEAFFGQGTRLTVV.

This chain connects TRBV7-2 to TRBJ1-2, with D maybe TRBD1 (5 bases). The CDR3 has 14 amino acids. Germline V gene lookup returns CDR1 SGHTA and CDR2 FQGNSA. The V and J ends lost 4 bases and 4 bases respectively, with 13 bases between them. DNA of the CDR3: TGTGCCAGCAGCTCGTCCATGGGGGGCTATGGCTACACCTTC. Its translation: CASSSSMGGYGYTF.

This sequence joins TRBV2 and TRBJ1-5; 9 nucleotides align to TRBD1. This CDR3 comprises 14 residues. V lost 5 bases to trimming and J lost 3 bases; unmatched junction nucleotides: 2. Per germline, CDR1 SNHLY and CDR2 FYNNEI. The CDR3: CASSRTGDNQPQHF. The CDR3 DNA is TGTGCCAGCAGTAGGACAGGGGACAATCAGCCCCAGCATTTT. Drawing the rest from reference TRBV2 and TRBJ1-5, the complete variable domain is EPEVTQTPSHQVTQMGQEVILRCVPISNHLYFYWYRQILGQKVEFLVSFYNNEISEKSEIFDDQFSVERPDGSNFTLKIRSTKLEDSAMYFCASSRTGDNQPQHFGDGTRLSIL.

CDR3 DNA: TGTGCCAGCAGCTTGGTGGGGCATTATGCTGGCTACACCTTC. Protein: CASSLVGHYAGYTF. This chain uses TRBV5-6 with TRBJ1-2; TRBD1 is a possible D gene (5 bases). The germline CDR1 and CDR2 sequences are SGHDT and YYEEEE. Trimming shortened V by 0 bases and J by 7 bases, and 13 bases separated the two germline ends. The CDR3 has 14 residues.

J is TRBJ1-2 and V is TRBV7-9; 9 nucleotides line up with TRBD1. The CDR3 is made up of 16 amino acids. J gave up 4 bases and V 4 bases, and 10 bases lay outside the gene matches. From germline, CDR1 is SEHNR and CDR2 FQNEAQ (reference sequence). The CDR3 loop is CASSSISRDRVYGYTF. CDR3 nucleotides: TGTGCCAGCAGCTCAATATCCCGGGACAGGGTCTATGGCTACACCTTC.

The V and J genes are TRBV10-3 and TRBJ2-5; D is uncertain. CDR1 is ENHRY, CDR2 SYGVKD, per germline. V dropped 0 bases and J dropped 4 bases, with 6 bases sitting between them. The CDR3 sequence is 13 residues long. CDR3 amino acids: CAISESSGETQYF. DNA of the CDR3: TGTGCCATCAGTGAGTCGAGTGGAGAGACCCAGTACTTC.

CDR3 protein: CASTTWAGSGNTIYF. In nucleotides, the CDR3 is TGTGCCAGCACCACTTGGGCCGGCTCTGGAAACACCATATATTTT. The gene calls are TRBV2 and TRBJ1-3; the D is unclear. The germline V and J ends were trimmed by 7 bases and 0 bases, with 13 bases remaining between them. CDR1 is SNHLY and CDR2 is FYNNEI in the germline V gene. The CDR3 covers 15 residues.

This clone was picked up many times. The V gene is TRBV15, the J gene TRBJ2-6, with no clear D. Trimming left V 0 bases short and J 2 bases short, with 8 bases between. The germline V gene encodes CDR1 LNHNV and CDR2 YYDKDF (reference sequence). The CDR3 consists of 16 residues. CDR3 loop: CATSRDDKAGANVLTF. The CDR3 DNA reads as TGTGCCACCAGCAGAGATGACAAGGCTGGGGCCAACGTCCTGACTTTC.

The chain employs TRBV27 and TRBJ1-2; a possible D gene is TRBD1 (5 bases). The CDR3 covers 15 residues. The V and J ends lost 5 bases and 5 bases respectively, with 18 bases between them. Germline V gene lookup returns CDR1 MNHEY and CDR2 SMNVEV (reference sequence). Here the CDR3 DNA reads TGTGCCAGCAGTCCAACCTTACAGGAGAAGTATGGCTACACCTTC. It is translated as CASSPTLQEKYGYTF.

The chain links TRBV6-5 to TRBJ1-2, with D perhaps TRBD1 (6 bases). Germline CDR1 and CDR2: MNHEY and SVGAGI. Trimming cost V 10 bases and J 0 bases, with 9 bases left between them. This CDR3 comprises 12 residues. In DNA, the CDR3 is TGTGCCATACAGGGCCCTAACTATGGCTACACCTTC. Translating gives CAIQGPNYGYTF.

The chain joins TRBV30 to TRBJ1-1, with D possibly TRBD1 on 5 matching bases. Deletions cut 4 bases from V and 1 base from J, with 13 bases between. Germline V gives CDR1 GTSNPN, CDR2 SVGIG (reference sequence). The CDR3 is 14 residues long. The CDR3, as DNA: TGTGCCTGGACCAACCCGCAGGGGAACACTGAAGCTTTCTTT. It yields the protein CAWTNPQGNTEAFF.

Regarding this clone: This sample includes further DNA sequences coding for the same CDR3. This chain connects TRBV5-1 to TRBJ1-1, with 8 bases fitting TRBD1. The CDR3 consists of 14 residues. V lost 2 bases, J lost 1 base, and 1 base stayed unmatched. Germline V gene sequence: CDR1 SGHRS, CDR2 YFSETQ. Here the CDR3 reads CASSLGTGNTEAFF. The CDR3 DNA reads as TGCGCCAGCAGCTTAGGGACAGGGAACACTGAAGCTTTCTTT.